The 25 T cell receptor beta chains in this list originate from one sample, sequenced in a study of shared clonotypes between healthy human individuals. The protocol was immunoSEQ multiplex PCR, while the TCRdb copy is restricted to in-frame clones and leaves out a portion. The data show over 400,000 clones, 70% to 80% seen once. Sequenced input: PBMCs. The receptors were gathered from a middle-aged woman in good health. Some clones in this sample may be carry-over from other donors' samples.

About this clone itself: A far larger clone is a single base away, which makes a read error likely. The CDR3 region has the DNA TGTGCCAGCTCACTGGCCAGGGGAGGAGCCAAAAACATTCAGTACTTC. This translates into CASSLARGGAKNIQYF. V is TRBV18 and J is TRBJ2-4; D possibly matches TRBD1 or TRBD2 (6 bases each). V was trimmed by 4 bases and J by 0 bases, leaving 13 bases between them. Germline CDR1 KGHSH, CDR2 LQKENI. CDR3 length: 16 residues.

The DNA for the CDR3 is TGTGCCAGCAGCTTAGCATCGTACACAGATACGCAGTATTTT. This sequence encodes CASSLASYTDTQYF. The rearrangement uses TRBV7-2 and TRBJ2-3; unclear D gene. The CDR3 spans 14 residues. CDR1 and CDR2 (germline): SGHTA, FQGNSA. Deletions cut 0 bases from V and 2 bases from J, with 6 bases between.

This clone came up once. The rearrangement links TRBV5-4 to TRBJ2-5, with D possibly TRBD2 on 5 matching bases. V lost 4 bases, J lost 5 bases, and 12 bases lay in between. The CDR3 consists of 13 residues. The germline CDR1 and CDR2 sequences are SGHNT and YYREEE (reference sequence). The CDR3: CASSPRAWETQYF. DNA for the CDR3: TGTGCCAGCAGCCCGCGGGCCTGGGAGACCCAGTACTTC.

This clone was observed a few times. The sample has other DNA sequences that encode this CDR3 too. The V call is TRBV27, the J call TRBJ1-1, with TRBD1 identical over 7 bases. CDR3 length: 14 residues. Losses at the gene ends were 5 bases for V and 1 base for J; bases not matched to a gene: 4. Germline values: CDR1 MNHEY, CDR2 SMNVEV (reference sequence). The CDR3 protein is CASSRGGWNTEAFF. CDR3 nucleotides: TGTGCCAGCAGTAGAGGGGGCTGGAACACTGAAGCTTTCTTT.

The chain uses TRBV12-1 and TRBJ2-2; the tabulated D call, TRBD1, remains unverified against the DNA. TRBV12-1 is marked as a pseudogene. CDR3 length: 14 amino acids. CDR3 sequence (DNA): TGTGCCAGCAGCTCACAGCAGGGAACCGGGGAGCTGTTTTTT. Protein: CASSSQQGTGELFF.

As concerns this clone: A far larger clone is a single base away, which makes a read error likely. The chain links TRBV18 to TRBJ2-7; the D gene is possibly TRBD1 (6 bases). Germline V CDR1 and CDR2: KGHSH, LQKENI. CDR3 length equals 13 residues. Between the trimmed V and J ends, which lost 1 base and 2 bases, there was a span of 6 bases. CDR3 amino acids: CASSPQGAYEQYF. The CDR3 nucleotides are TGTGCCAGCTCACCACAGGGGGCCTACGAGCAGTACTTC.

The chain couples TRBV25-1 to TRBJ1-4; TRBD1 is a possible D gene (5 bases). The CDR3 runs to 14 residues. The V and J ends lost 6 bases and 4 bases respectively, with 12 bases between them. Germline CDR1 reads MGHDK; CDR2 reads SYGVNS. CDR3 bases: TGTGCCAGCAGCCCGTGGGGCTTTAATGAAAAACTGTTTTTT. It is translated as CASSPWGFNEKLFF.

V usage is TRBV28 and J usage is TRBJ2-5, with D possibly TRBD1 on 6 matching bases. The DNA end favors TRBJ2-7, so the J call may be wrong. The germline gives CDR1 MDHEN, CDR2 SYDVKM. The CDR3 extends over 14 amino acids. The CDR3, as DNA: TGTGCCAGCAGTGTGCTGGACAGAACCTACGAGCAGTACTTC. It encodes CASSVLDRTYEQYF.

The chain employs TRBV28 and TRBJ2-3, with 10 bases matching TRBD1. The trim removed 4 bases at V and 4 bases at J, leaving 5 bases unmatched. Per germline, CDR1 MDHEN and CDR2 SYDVKM. The CDR3 totals 15 residues. The CDR3 loop reads CASSSGTGAPDTQYF. CDR3 DNA: TGTGCCAGCAGTTCCGGGACAGGGGCCCCAGATACGCAGTATTTT.

V usage is TRBV5-1 and J usage is TRBJ2-7, with TRBD2 matching 9 bases. The V gene end was trimmed by 4 bases and the J gene end by 7 bases; junction bases not matched to a gene: 21. CDR1 and CDR2 from the germline V gene are SGHRS and YFSETQ. The length of the CDR3 is 18 residues. DNA for the CDR3: TGCGCCAGCAGCCTCCGAGGAGGGTTAGCGGGAGTTCAAGGTGAGCAGTACTTC. The encoded protein is CASSLRGGLAGVQGEQYF. The complete variable domain, with remaining parts taken from reference TRBV5-1 and TRBJ2-7, reads KAGVTQTPRYLIKTRGQQVTLSCSPISGHRSVSWYQQTPGQGLQFLFEYFSETQRNKGNFPGRFSGRQFSNSRSEMNVSTLELGDSALYLCASSLRGGLAGVQGEQYFGPGTRLTVT.

The V call is TRBV9, the J call TRBJ1-3; D is uncertain. The CDR3 has 17 residues. Deletions cut 0 bases from V and 0 bases from J, with 13 bases between. Per germline, CDR1 SGDLS and CDR2 YYNGEE. In DNA form, the CDR3 reads TGTGCCAGCAGCGTAGGACTTTATGAGAGCTCTGGAAACACCATATATTTT. This encodes CASSVGLYESSGNTIYF.

V is TRBV18 and J is TRBJ1-2; D remains ambiguous. The CDR3 totals 14 residues. Germline-derived CDR1 and CDR2 are KGHSH and LQKENI. The V gene lost 9 bases and the J gene lost 6 bases, with 20 bases spanning the gap. This CDR3 reads CASLTPQVPHGYTF. The CDR3 nucleotides are TGTGCCAGTTTAACACCCCAAGTCCCCCATGGCTACACCTTC.

This clone was seen just once. J is TRBJ2-3 and V is TRBV9; possible D gene TRBD2, 5 bases. The CDR3 has 15 residues. The V and J ends lost 0 bases and 3 bases respectively, with 11 bases between them. Per the germline V gene, CDR1 is SGDLS and CDR2 is YYNGEE. The CDR3 sequence: CASSVGPGWTDTQYF. The CDR3 nucleotides are TGTGCCAGCAGCGTAGGTCCGGGATGGACAGATACGCAGTATTTT.

The rearrangement uses TRBV15 and TRBJ2-2; possibly TRBD1 or TRBD2 for D (5 bases each). Trimming took off 5 bases at V and 2 bases at J, with 12 bases between the two ends. Germline V gene data show CDR1 as LNHNV and CDR2 as YYDKDF (reference sequence). The CDR3 spans 15 residues. As DNA, the CDR3 is TGTGCCACCAGCTTCCAGGGAGATAACACCGGGGAGCTGTTTTTT. Translating gives CATSFQGDNTGELFF.

This clone was counted once. This sequence joins TRBV6-1 and TRBJ2-3; D might be TRBD1 (6 bases). CDR3 size: 15 residues. With 0 bases removed from V and 5 bases from J, the gap between germline ends came to 12 bases. Germline-derived CDR1 and CDR2 are MNHNS and SASEGT. The CDR3 region has the DNA TGTGCCAGCAGTGAAGCTTCAGGGGTAGGAGATACGCAGTATTTT. Its translation: CASSEASGVGDTQYF.

Notes on this clone: A much larger clone differs by one base, so this may be a read error. Other DNA sequences of this sample code for an identical CDR3. V and J are TRBV11-2 and TRBJ2-7, with unresolved D. V lost 1 base and J 3 bases, leaving 10 bases between the germline ends. Per germline, CDR1 SGHAT and CDR2 FQNNGV. The CDR3 loop spans 14 amino acids. DNA for the CDR3: TGTGCCAGCAGCTTAGGGGTGGGCCTCTACGAGCAGTACTTC. Protein sequence: CASSLGVGLYEQYF.

This chain uses TRBV5-1 with TRBJ1-1, with D perhaps matching TRBD1 (6 bases). With 3 bases removed from V and 2 bases from J, the gap between germline ends came to 14 bases. This CDR3 comprises 15 residues. Germline assignment: CDR1 SGHRS and CDR2 YFSETQ. The CDR3 DNA is TGCGCCAGCAGCTACCGAGGGGACATCAACACTGAAGCTTTCTTT. Protein sequence: CASSYRGDINTEAFF.

This chain joins TRBV6-1 and TRBJ2-7, with TRBD2 matching over 7 bases. J was trimmed by 3 bases and V by 6 bases; bases with no gene match: 11. Germline V gene data show CDR1 as MNHNS and CDR2 as SASEGT. CDR3 size: 15 residues. CDR3 nucleotide sequence: TGTGCCAGCAGCGGGGGAGGGCCCCAGGGCTACGAGCAGTACTTC. Translation gives CASSGGGPQGYEQYF.

The V and J genes are TRBV23-1 and TRBJ1-1, with 9 bases fitting TRBD1. TRBV23-1 is known as an ORF, though its function is uncertain. The CDR3 is 12 residues long. V gave up 6 bases and J gave up 4 bases; unmatched junction bases: 0. The CDR3 spells CASRTGGTEAFF. The CDR3 nucleotides read TGCGCCAGCAGGACAGGGGGCACTGAAGCTTTCTTT.

V is TRBV7-2 and J is TRBJ2-7; 7 bases line up with TRBD2. Germline trimming cut 4 bases from V and 2 bases from J; bases unmatched to any gene: 14. The germline CDR1 and CDR2 sequences are SGHTA and FQGNSA. The CDR3 length is 17 residues. This CDR3 is CASSSRRGGSKTYEQYF. CDR3 sequence (DNA): TGTGCCAGCAGCTCTAGACGTGGCGGGAGTAAGACCTACGAGCAGTACTTC.

The chain carries TRBV4-3 and TRBJ1-2, with D unresolved. This CDR3 contains 16 residues. Trimming removed 0 bases from V and 0 bases from J, with 11 bases in between. Germline-derived CDR1 and CDR2 are LGHNA and YSLEER. CDR3 DNA: TGCGCCAGCAGCCAAGATCGACGCATTTCTAACTATGGCTACACCTTC. Its protein product is CASSQDRRISNYGYTF.

This clone came up once. The chain has TRBV7-9 and TRBJ1-2, with unresolved D. Per germline, CDR1 SEHNR and CDR2 FQNEAQ (reference sequence). This CDR3 is built from 14 residues. V was shortened by 5 bases and J by 2 bases, with 12 bases between the two germline ends. The CDR3 spells CASSPRTENYGYTF. CDR3 coding DNA: TGTGCCAGCAGCCCAAGGACCGAAAACTATGGCTACACCTTC.

The chain couples TRBV6-6 to TRBJ1-5; TRBD1 is a possible D gene (6 bases). The CDR3 runs to 16 residues. V lost 2 bases, J lost 2 bases, and 13 bases lay in between. The V gene's germline CDR1 is MNHNY and CDR2 SVGAGI (reference sequence). CDR3 amino acids: CASSYARGSGNQPQHF. The CDR3 nucleotides read TGTGCCAGCAGTTACGCCAGGGGAAGCGGCAATCAGCCCCAGCATTTT.

The rearrangement uses TRBV15 and TRBJ2-1, with a tentative D call TRBD1 (5 bases). Looked up from germline, CDR1 is LNHNV and CDR2 is YYDKDF (reference sequence). Trimming cost V 9 bases and J 0 bases, with 12 bases left between them. The CDR3 is made up of 14 amino acids. The chain's CDR3 is CATGSRGSYNEQFF. CDR3 nucleotides: TGTGCCACTGGGTCTAGGGGCTCCTACAATGAGCAGTTCTTC. Full variable domain (outside the CDR3, taken from reference TRBV15 and TRBJ2-1): DAMVIQNPRYQVTQFGKPVTLSCSQTLNHNVMYWYQQKSSQAPKLLFHYYDKDFNNEADTPDNFQSRRPNTSFCFLDIRSPGLGDTAMYLCATGSRGSYNEQFFGPGTRLTVL.

This clone was detected only a few times. This chain joins TRBV13 and TRBJ1-1, with TRBD1 matching over 7 bases. CDR1 is PRHDT, CDR2 FYEKMQ, per germline (reference sequence). There are 13 residues in the CDR3. V shed 4 bases and J 6 bases; nucleotides not matched to a gene: 5. CDR3 DNA sequence: TGTGCCAGCAGCTCCCACAGGGGAGCTGAAGCTTTCTTT. As protein: CASSSHRGAEAFF.